This is a list of T cell receptor beta chains from one sample in a study of T cell clonotyping in hematopoietic cell transplantation. Libraries were prepared by immunoSEQ multiplex PCR; TCRdb keeps only in-frame clonotypes and omits some of them. The data show about 13,000 clones, 80% to 95% seen once. The sample taken for sequencing was peripheral blood mononuclear cells. The receptors come from a man younger than 40 in good health. Some clones in this sample may be carry-over from other donors' samples. CDR3s include the opening cysteine and the closing phenylalanine or tryptophan. D genes are given only for firm matches. Clone size, where shown, is once, few, many, or a class for clones that have expanded.

v_call,d_call,clone_size,j_call,cdr3_nt,cdr3_aa
TRBV10-2,.,.,TRBJ1-3,TGCGCCAGCAGTGTTAGGGGGGCGAACGATTTTAGTGGAAACACCATATATTTT,CASSVRGANDFSGNTIYF
TRBV10-3,.,.,TRBJ2-2,TGTGCCATCAGCCAGGGGCTAGGGGCCGGGGAGCTGTTTTTT,CAISQGLGAGELFF
TRBV4-1,.,.,TRBJ1-2,TGCGCCAGCAGCCAAGTGCAGGGGCGGCATGGCTACACCTTC,CASSQVQGRHGYTF
TRBV11-3,.,.,TRBJ1-1,TGTGCCAGCAGCGGAGGACACCCGCGAAGTGAAGCTTTCTTT,CASSGGHPRSEAFF
TRBV30,TRBD1,once,TRBJ1-6,TGTGCCTGGGCAGGGGGCCCCTATAATTCACCCCTCCACTTT,CAWAGGPYNSPLHF
TRBV9,.,.,TRBJ1-1,TGTGCCAGCAGCGTAGCACACCTTGAAGCTTTCTTT,CASSVAHLEAFF
TRBV16,.,once,TRBJ1-2,TGTGCCAGCAGCCCACCGAGAGACGGCTATGGCTACACCTTC,CASSPPRDGYGYTF
TRBV7-2,.,.,TRBJ1-4,TGTGCCAGCAGCCCCCGGACATACTCGGAAAAACTGTTTTTT,CASSPRTYSEKLFF
TRBV2,TRBD1,.,TRBJ1-1,TGTGCCAGCGGACAGGCTGAAGCTTTCTTT,CASGQAEAFF
TRBV5-6,.,.,TRBJ1-6,TGTGCCAGCAGCTTGGACGCTTTGGGCAGGGGTTTTTCACCCCTCCACTTT,CASSLDALGRGFSPLHF
TRBV25-1,TRBD1,.,TRBJ2-7,TGTGCCACACAGGGGCCCTCCTACGAGCAGTACTTC,CATQGPSYEQYF
TRBV19,.,.,TRBJ1-3,TGTGCCAGCAGAATCCCCGCTGGAAACACCATATATTTT,CASRIPAGNTIYF
TRBV14,.,.,TRBJ1-1,TGTGCCAGCAGCCGCATAAGTTTGGCGAACACTGAAGCTTTCTTT,CASSRISLANTEAFF
TRBV6-1,.,.,TRBJ1-1,TGTGCCAGCAGTGGGGGATTGAGACAGTACACTGAAGCTTTCTTT,CASSGGLRQYTEAFF
TRBV30,.,.,TRBJ2-1,TGTGCCTGGAGTGTAAGGTGGGTCAGGGGTAATGAGCAGTTCTTC,CAWSVRWVRGNEQFF
TRBV13,TRBD1,.,TRBJ2-7,TGTGCCAGCAGCTTAGGCCCGGACAGGGTGCACGAGCAGTACTTC,CASSLGPDRVHEQYF
TRBV6-1,TRBD1,.,TRBJ2-5,TGTGCCAGCAGTGATCCCTCAAAACAGGGGATAGAGACCCAGTACTTC,CASSDPSKQGIETQYF
TRBV4-3,.,.,TRBJ1-3,TGCGCCAGCAGCCAAGATGAGGGCTCTGGAAACACCATATATTTT,CASSQDEGSGNTIYF
TRBV28,.,.,TRBJ1-5,TGTGCCAGCACCTTTCTCGGGGGCGCGAGCAATCAGCCCCAGCATTTT,CASTFLGGASNQPQHF
TRBV6-5,.,.,TRBJ2-2,TGTGCCAGCATGGCGGGGCAAAACACCGGGGAGCTGTTTTTT,CASMAGQNTGELFF
TRBV5-6,.,.,TRBJ1-1,TGTGCCAGCAGCTTGGTCAACACTGAAGCTTTCTTT,CASSLVNTEAFF
TRBV7-9,.,.,TRBJ2-5,TGTGCCAGCAGCTTGGGGGTCGCCCAAGAGACCCAGTACTTC,CASSLGVAQETQYF
TRBV4-1,.,.,TRBJ2-3,TGCGCCAGCAGCCAAGATAGGGCGGGGCCGGGTACGCAGTATTTT,CASSQDRAGPGTQYF
TRBV5-1,.,.,TRBJ2-6,TGCGCCACCGCGGACAGTCCTTCTGGGGCCAACGTCCTGACTTTC,CATADSPSGANVLTF
TRBV29-1,TRBD2,.,TRBJ2-1,TGCAGCGTTGAAGAGGGTGGGAGGGTGCAGTTCTTC,CSVEEGGRVQFF
TRBV5-1,.,.,TRBJ1-1,TGCGCCAGCAGTTCTTTGACAGGAACGAACACTGAAGCTTTCTTT,CASSSLTGTNTEAFF
TRBV20-1,.,.,TRBJ2-5,TGCAGTGGGGGGGCAGGGGAGACCCAGTACTTC,CSGGAGETQYF
TRBV11-2,.,.,TRBJ2-7,TGTGCCAGCAGCGCAATAGCCCGGACTAACTCCTACGAGCAGTACTTC,CASSAIARTNSYEQYF
TRBV5-1,.,.,TRBJ2-7,TGCGCCAGCAGCCGCCTGGGGGAAGGCTACGAGCAGTACTTC,CASSRLGEGYEQYF
TRBV27,.,.,TRBJ1-1,TGTGCCAGCAGCCCGGGACGTCTGAACACTGAAGCTTTCTTT,CASSPGRLNTEAFF
TRBV2,.,.,TRBJ2-3,TGTGCCAGCAGAATACAAGATACGCAGTATTTT,CASRIQDTQYF
TRBV11-1,.,.,TRBJ1-2,TGTGCCAGCAGCATCTCTAGTTCTAACTATGGCTACACCTTC,CASSISSSNYGYTF
TRBV2,TRBD1,.,TRBJ2-7,TGTGCCAGCAGTGACCAGGGACAGGGATTAAACGAGCAGTACTTC,CASSDQGQGLNEQYF
TRBV29-1,.,.,TRBJ2-3,TGCAGCGTGGTTGGCGAGGCAGATACGCAGTATTTT,CSVVGEADTQYF
TRBV5-1,TRBD1,once,TRBJ2-5,TGCGCCAGCAGCATAGGACAGGGGGCTGCCCAAGAGACCCAGTACTTC,CASSIGQGAAQETQYF
TRBV11-3,.,.,TRBJ2-5,TGTGCCAGCAGCTACGATCGAGGGGAGACCCAGTACTTC,CASSYDRGETQYF
TRBV5-6,.,.,TRBJ1-4,TGTGCCAGCAGCTTGGAGTTCCAAGAAAAACTGTTTTTT,CASSLEFQEKLFF
TRBV2,.,.,TRBJ1-5,TGTGCCAGCGGATCGTCCGGGGCCCGACAGCCCCAGCATTTT,CASGSSGARQPQHF
TRBV10-3,TRBD1,.,TRBJ1-4,TGTGCCATCAGCGGGACAGGGGCTGGCAATGAAAAACTGTTTTTT,CAISGTGAGNEKLFF
TRBV30,.,.,TRBJ1-5,TGTGCCTGGGGGAGGAATAGCAATCAGCCCCAGCATTTT,CAWGRNSNQPQHF
TRBV19,.,.,TRBJ1-5,TGTGCCAGTAGTATGAGAGGGGATCAGCCCCAGCATTTT,CASSMRGDQPQHF
TRBV6-1,TRBD2,.,TRBJ2-1,TGTGCCAGCAGTGGCCAACTAGCGGGAGGGTACAATGAGCAGTTCTTC,CASSGQLAGGYNEQFF
TRBV6-5,.,.,TRBJ2-7,TGTGCCGTTGATGGTGCTGGGGAAGGCGAGCAGTACTTC,CAVDGAGEGEQYF
TRBV2,.,.,TRBJ1-5,TGTGCCAGCAGAGTGGGGGAAAATCAGCCCCAGCATTTT,CASRVGENQPQHF
TRBV30,TRBD1,.,TRBJ1-2,TGTGCCTGGAGTCCCGGACAGGGTGGTGACTATGGCTACACCTTC,CAWSPGQGGDYGYTF
TRBV4-1,.,.,TRBJ2-3,TGCGCCAGCAGCCGGGGCGGGGCGGGGGCCCTCGATGATACGCAGTATTTT,CASSRGGAGALDDTQYF
TRBV5-6,TRBD1,.,TRBJ2-2,TGTGCCACTCAATATAGGGGGACAGGGCCTACCGGGGAGCTGTTTTTT,CATQYRGTGPTGELFF
TRBV9,.,few,TRBJ1-5,TGTGCCAGCAGTCTGGGGGAGAGCAATCAGCCCCAGCATTTT,CASSLGESNQPQHF
TRBV6-1,.,.,TRBJ1-6,TGTGCCAGCAGGCACAAATATAATTCACCCCTCCACTTT,CASRHKYNSPLHF
TRBV4-3,.,.,TRBJ1-3,TGCGCCAGCAGCCCCTCGGGGCGGATCTCTGGAAACACCATATATTTT,CASSPSGRISGNTIYF
TRBV6-1,TRBD1,.,TRBJ1-3,TGTGCCAGCAGTGAAGGGACAGGGGGCAACACCATATATTTT,CASSEGTGGNTIYF
TRBV5-4,.,.,TRBJ1-1,TGTGCCAGCAGCTTAAACGTGGGCTGGAACACTGAAGCTTTCTTT,CASSLNVGWNTEAFF
TRBV9,.,.,TRBJ2-7,TGTGCCAGCAGCGTAAACAATTTCCTAGGCGGCGAGCAGTACTTC,CASSVNNFLGGEQYF
TRBV5-1,TRBD1,.,TRBJ2-7,TGCGCCAGCAGCCAATCGACAGGGACGACCGAGCAGTACTTC,CASSQSTGTTEQYF
TRBV4-3,.,once,TRBJ2-6,TGCGCCAGCAGCCAAGTTTCAGCTGGGGCCAACGTCCTGACTTTC,CASSQVSAGANVLTF
TRBV30,.,.,TRBJ2-7,TGTGCCCTCACGTCGGGGGGCTTGACCTACGAGCAGTACTTC,CALTSGGLTYEQYF